The 17 T cell receptor beta chains reported below all come from one sample, sequenced in a study of T cells in Graves' hyperthyroidism and ophthalmopathy. Amplified TCR beta CDR3 regions derived from RNA transcripts. The TCR CDR3 was amplified in a first-round RT-PCR using the HTBI primer set. TCRdb processed the multiplex PCR reads anew with MiXCR; each CDR3 protein has one entry. Among 250,000 or so distinct CDR3 sequences listed, 12% to 15% were seen once. Sample: blood. The source is a woman aged 50 to 60 with Graves' hyperthyroidism that later progressed to Graves' ophthalmopathy.

This clonotype occurred a few times. This sequence joins TRBV9 and TRBJ2-2, with D possibly being TRBD2 (7 bases). The CDR3 runs to 14 residues. Germline values: CDR1 SGDLS, CDR2 YYNGEE. V lost 4 bases, J lost 5 bases, and 12 bases lay in between. CDR3 region: CASSRGGGTGELFF. CDR3 bases: TGTGCCAGCAGCCGAGGGGGGGGGACCGGGGAGCTGTTTTTT. The complete variable domain, with remaining parts taken from reference TRBV9 and TRBJ2-2, reads DSGVTQTPKHLITATGQRVTLRCSPRSGDLSVYWYQQSLDQGLQFLIQYYNGEERAKGNILERFSAQQFPDLHSELNLSSLELGDSALYFCASSRGGGTGELFFGEGSRLTVL.

This clonotype was found many times. The genes are TRBV6-1 and TRBJ2-1; the D gene is possibly TRBD2 (6 bases). Trimming took 3 bases from V and 7 from J, leaving 19 bases between them. CDR3 size: 16 residues. Germline CDR1 is MNHNS and CDR2 is SASEGT. The CDR3 DNA reads TGTGCCAGCAGTGATCCCGGAGGGACCTGGGGGAATGAGCAGTTCTTC. This sequence encodes CASSDPGGTWGNEQFF.

On this clonotype itself: One end of the junction does not line up with germline, which may come from a read error. V gene TRBV28 combines with J gene TRBJ1-2; unclear D gene. Germline values: CDR1 MDHEN, CDR2 SYDVKM. The CDR3 is 14 amino acids. The CDR3 loop reads CASGLLGANYGYTF. In nucleotides, the CDR3 is TGTGCCAGCGGTTTATTAGGCGCTAACTATGGCTACACCTTC.

This clonotype was counted at least ten times. One end of the junction fails to match germline, which may point to a read error. V is TRBV11-1 and J is TRBJ1-1; possibly TRBD1 for D (6 bases). The CDR3 has 15 residues. The germline CDR1 and CDR2 sequences are SGHAT and FQDESV (reference sequence). CDR3 sequence: CASSFSYRDGTETFF. The CDR3 nucleotides read TGTGCCAGCAGCTTCTCTTACAGGGATGGCACTGAAACTTTCTTT.

This clonotype was observed at least ten times. The V gene is TRBV12-3 or TRBV12-4, the J gene TRBJ2-5; D assignment may be TRBD1 or TRBD2 (5 bases each). CDR3 length: 14 amino acids. Trimming took 6 bases from V and 2 from J, leaving 13 bases between them. Here the CDR3 DNA reads TGTGCCAGCAGGATGGGACGGCGGCAAGAGACCCAGTACTTC. It specifies CASRMGRRQETQYF.

This clonotype has a count of ten or more. The chain combines TRBV27 with TRBJ1-5, with a weak D call TRBD1 (6 bases). Between the trimmed V and J ends, which lost 6 bases and 5 bases, there was a span of 17 bases. From germline, CDR1 is MNHEY and CDR2 SMNVEV (reference sequence). This CDR3 has 15 residues. The CDR3 is CASSYTGTNYQPQHF. The DNA for the CDR3 is TGTGCCAGCAGCTATACAGGGACGAACTATCAGCCCCAGCATTTT.

This clonotype was counted at least ten times. The rearrangement joins TRBV2 to TRBJ1-2; no definite D call. Germline loops: CDR1 SNHLY, CDR2 FYNNEI. The CDR3 runs 13 residues. Trimming took 3 bases from V and 5 from J, leaving 10 bases between them. The CDR3 DNA follows: TGTGCCAGCAGTGACAACGGGGAATATGGCTACACCTTC. This codes for CASSDNGEYGYTF.

There are many counts of this clonotype. The chain recombines TRBV18 with TRBJ2-3, with 10 positions matching TRBD2. With V trimmed by 0 bases and J by 0 bases, 3 bases remained unmatched. The germline V gene has CDR1 KGHSH and CDR2 LQKENI. There are 17 residues in the CDR3. CDR3 loop: CASSPPGSGGSTDTQYF. As DNA, the CDR3 is TGTGCCAGCTCACCACCGGGTAGCGGGGGGAGCACAGATACGCAGTATTTT.

This clonotype is a singleton in its sample. The CDR3 DNA is TGTGCCAGCAGTTCCCGGGGGCCCTTGGGCTACACCTTC. Encoded protein: CASSSRGPLGYTF. V gene TRBV6-5 combines with J gene TRBJ1-2; D is perhaps TRBD1 (6 bases). The CDR3 extends over 13 amino acids. Trimming removed 4 bases at V and 8 bases at J, with 14 bases between. Germline loops: CDR1 MNHEY, CDR2 SVGAGI.

The CDR3 protein is CASSFRLGLAGGYNEQFF. The CDR3 nucleotides are TGTGCCAGCAGCTTTCGACTGGGACTAGCGGGAGGGTACAATGAGCAGTTCTTC. The V and J genes are TRBV7-6 and TRBJ2-1; the match to TRBD2 covers 16 bases. The CDR3 length is 18 residues. Germline V lookup: CDR1 SGHVS, CDR2 FNYEAQ. V was clipped by 3 bases and J by 4 bases; unmatched bases: 6. The variable domain in full, with the rest retrieved from reference TRBV7-6 and TRBJ2-1, is GAGVSQSPRYKVTKRGQDVALRCDPISGHVSLYWYRQALGQGPEFLTYFNYEAQQDKSGLPNDRFSAERPEGSISTLTIQRTEQRDSAMYRCASSFRLGLAGGYNEQFFGPGTRLTVL.

This clonotype occurred many times. The chain employs TRBV20-1 and TRBJ2-1; TRBD1 might be the D (5 bases). CDR1 and CDR2 (germline): DFQATT, SNEGSKA (reference sequence). Trimming stripped 5 bases from V and 8 bases from J, with 16 bases between. This CDR3 is built from 13 residues. The CDR3 loop is CSAGLTSRDEQFF. The CDR3 region has the DNA TGCAGTGCTGGATTGACCAGCAGGGATGAGCAGTTCTTC.

This clonotype was seen repeatedly, ten times or more. The rearrangement uses TRBV5-4 and TRBJ2-4; D is uncertain. Germline CDR1 reads SGHNT; CDR2 reads YYREEE (reference sequence). This CDR3 contains 15 residues. With 0 bases removed from V and 1 base from J, the gap between germline ends came to 8 bases. The CDR3 sequence is CASSLAASAKNIQYF. CDR3 in DNA: TGTGCCAGCAGCTTGGCAGCCAGTGCCAAAAACATTCAGTACTTC.

This clonotype was seen repeatedly, ten times or more. V is TRBV3-1 and J is TRBJ1-1; TRBD1 might be the D (6 bases). The germline V gene encodes CDR1 LGHDT and CDR2 YNNKEL (reference sequence). Trimming took off 7 bases at V and 2 bases at J, with 14 bases between the two ends. The CDR3 runs 14 residues. In nucleotides, the CDR3 is TGTGCCAGCACGAGGTGGGACACCAACACTGAAGCTTTCTTT. Amino acid sequence: CASTRWDTNTEAFF.

This clonotype came up many times. The rearrangement uses TRBV6-1 and TRBJ2-1; maybe TRBD2 (6 bases). V was shortened by 6 bases and J by 9 bases, with 21 bases between the two germline ends. The CDR3 spans 15 residues. Per germline, CDR1 MNHNS and CDR2 SASEGT. The CDR3 protein is CASRNRVGSKGEQFF. The CDR3 DNA reads as TGTGCCAGCAGGAATCGGGTCGGGAGTAAAGGTGAGCAGTTCTTC.

The chain couples TRBV6-2 or TRBV6-3 to TRBJ1-3; D might be TRBD1 (6 bases). CDR1 MNHEY and CDR2 SVGEGT come from the germline V gene. The CDR3 is 14 residues long. The V gene lost 9 bases and the J gene lost 1 base, with 13 bases spanning the gap. The CDR3 spells CASGDKRSGNTIYF. Here the CDR3 DNA reads TGTGCCAGTGGGGACAAGCGGTCTGGAAACACCATATATTTT.

This clonotype appeared many times. The rearrangement joins TRBV2 to TRBJ2-7, with 10 bases that match TRBD2. This CDR3 has 15 residues. Germline V gene sequence: CDR1 SNHLY, CDR2 FYNNEI. With V trimmed by 6 bases and J by 5 bases, 10 bases remained unmatched. CDR3 amino acids: CASRAPSGSYHEQYF. As DNA, the CDR3 is TGTGCCAGCAGAGCCCCTAGCGGGAGTTACCACGAGCAGTACTTC.

The CDR3 DNA reads TGTGCCAGTAGTATGACGGATATCAATGAGCAGTTCTTC. It encodes CASSMTDINEQFF. This chain uses TRBV19 with TRBJ2-1; the D is unclear. Per germline, CDR1 LNHDA and CDR2 SQIVND (reference sequence). V was pared by 3 bases and J by 6 bases, with 9 bases between. The CDR3 spans 13 residues. The full variable domain, in which reference TRBV19 and TRBJ2-1 provide the parts outside the CDR3, is DGGITQSPKYLFRKEGQNVTLSCEQNLNHDAMYWYRQDPGQGLRLIYYSQIVNDFQKGDIAEGYSVSREKKESFPLTVTSAQKNPTAFYLCASSMTDINEQFFGPGTRLTVL.